This is a list of T cell receptor beta chains from one sample in a study of T cells after posttransplantation cyclophosphamide. Generated by immunoSEQ multiplex PCR, the TCRdb table keeps only in-frame clones and is missing some. Of 21,000 or so clones listed, around 85% are singletons. The material was PBMCs, obtained 350 to 400 days after allogeneic stem cell transplant with calcineurin inhibitor and methotrexate. The source of these receptors is a female patient in her 30s who received an allogeneic stem cell transplant from an unrelated donor, was CMV-positive, and had acute and chronic GVHD. Some of the T cells may derive from the graft donor. CDR3s include the opening cysteine and the closing phenylalanine or tryptophan. D genes are given only for firm matches. Clone size is given for some rows only: seen once, a few or many times, or a class if the clone is expanded.

J	D	V	size	CDR3	DNA
TRBJ2-5	-	TRBV11-1	-	CASSQRDKQETQYF	TGTGCCAGCAGCCAACGGGATAAGCAAGAGACCCAGTACTTC
TRBJ2-5	-	TRBV5-1	-	CASEESRGETQYF	TGCGCCAGCGAAGAGAGTCGGGGGGAGACCCAGTACTTC
TRBJ2-1	TRBD2	TRBV11-2	-	CASSLEGGWVNEQFF	TGTGCCAGCAGCTTAGAGGGGGGGTGGGTGAATGAGCAGTTCTTC
TRBJ1-2	-	TRBV13	-	CASSPSGGKDGYTF	TGTGCCAGCAGCCCCTCCGGGGGTAAGGATGGCTACACCTTC
TRBJ2-1	-	TRBV5-1	-	CASSPNGHKDNEQFF	TGCGCCAGCAGCCCCAACGGACATAAAGACAATGAGCAGTTCTTC
TRBJ1-4	TRBD1	TRBV5-1	few	CASSLAGQGTEKLFF	TGCGCCAGCAGCTTGGCGGGACAGGGTACTGAAAAACTGTTTTTT
TRBJ2-1	TRBD2	TRBV6-5	-	CASSYGRGFRDEQFF	TGTGCCAGCAGTTACGGGAGGGGCTTCCGCGATGAGCAGTTCTTC
TRBJ2-7	-	TRBV19	-	CASSIRQGTVASYEQYF	TGTGCCAGTAGTATACGGCAGGGAACGGTCGCATCCTACGAGCAGTACTTC
TRBJ1-1	-	TRBV5-6	-	CASSLGTEYTEAFF	TGTGCCAGCAGCTTGGGGACAGAATACACTGAAGCTTTCTTT
TRBJ2-1	TRBD2	TRBV2	-	CASSPGLAGINEQFF	TGTGCCAGCAGCCCGGGACTAGCGGGGATCAATGAGCAGTTCTTC
TRBJ2-1	-	TRBV14	-	CASSQARGRVVFF	TGTGCCAGCAGCCAAGCACGGGGTAGGGTGGTTTTCTTC
TRBJ2-2	-	TRBV6-5	-	CASSYEGASGTGELFF	TGTGCCAGCAGTTACGAGGGGGCTAGCGGGACCGGGGAGCTGTTTTTT
TRBJ2-7	TRBD2	TRBV28	-	CASRREMGVYEQYF	TGTGCCAGCAGGCGGGAGATGGGGGTCTACGAGCAGTACTTC
TRBJ1-1	-	TRBV7-3	-	CASSLQGMNTEAFF	TGTGCCAGCAGCTTACAGGGTATGAACACTGAAGCTTTCTTT
TRBJ1-2	-	TRBV28	-	CASSRPDLTTAMGYTF	TGTGCCAGCAGCCGACCCGACCTTACGACAGCAATGGGCTACACCTTC
TRBJ2-5	TRBD2	TRBV19	-	CASAPTSGVIETQYF	TGTGCCAGTGCACCGACTAGCGGGGTGATCGAGACCCAGTACTTC
TRBJ2-1	-	TRBV7-3	once	CASSLRSGDRNEQFF	TGTGCCAGCAGCTTAAGGTCGGGAGATCGAAATGAGCAGTTCTTC
TRBJ2-2	TRBD2	TRBV27	-	CASSFKLASLTGELFF	TGTGCCAGCAGTTTCAAACTAGCGTCCCTCACCGGGGAGCTGTTTTTT